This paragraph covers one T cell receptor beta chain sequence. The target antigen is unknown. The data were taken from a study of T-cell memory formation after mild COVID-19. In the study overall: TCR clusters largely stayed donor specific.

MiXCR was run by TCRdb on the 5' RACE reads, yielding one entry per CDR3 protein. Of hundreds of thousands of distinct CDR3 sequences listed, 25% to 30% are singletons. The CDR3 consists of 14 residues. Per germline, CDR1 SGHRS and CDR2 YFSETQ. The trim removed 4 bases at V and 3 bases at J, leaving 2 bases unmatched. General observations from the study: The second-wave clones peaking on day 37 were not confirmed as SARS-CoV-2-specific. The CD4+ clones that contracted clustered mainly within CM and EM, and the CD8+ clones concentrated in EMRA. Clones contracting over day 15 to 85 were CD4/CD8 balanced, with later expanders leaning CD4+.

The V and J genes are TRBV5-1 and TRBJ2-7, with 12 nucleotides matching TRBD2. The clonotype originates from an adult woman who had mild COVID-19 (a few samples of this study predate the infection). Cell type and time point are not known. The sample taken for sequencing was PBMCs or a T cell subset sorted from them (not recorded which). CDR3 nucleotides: TGCGCCAGCAGCATGGGACTAGCGGGCTACGAGCAGTACTTC. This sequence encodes CASSMGLAGYEQYF.